This T cell receptor (beta chain) was identified during a study of T cell responses to AZD1222 COVID-19 vaccine. Looked up from germline, CDR1 is SEHNR and CDR2 is FQNEAQ (reference sequence). V gave up 5 bases and J gave up 1 base, with 9 bases separating them. This CDR3 spans 14 amino acids. Comments on this clone: Its matching antigen is unknown.

Repertoires were generated with immunoSEQ multiplex PCR, while TCRdb's copy carries only in-frame clones and drops some. Of about 190,000 clones listed, about 90% are singletons. General observations from the study: The donors showed a predominance of white British ancestry and of females, with possible underestimation of clonal diversity. The study found Spike-specific TCR breadth and depth rose after two AZD1222 doses.

This chain joins TRBV7-9 and TRBJ1-5; D unresolved. Source: peripheral blood, taken on day 0 of MenACWY control vaccination. The TCR comes from an adult in good health. CDR3 protein: CASSAPGSNQPQHF. DNA for the CDR3: TGTGCCAGCAGCGCCCCGGGGAGCAATCAGCCCCAGCATTTT.